The 22 T cell receptor beta chains presented below share a single source sample, sequenced in a study of shared clonotypes between healthy human individuals (dated by TCRdb to about 2020). Library method: the immunoSEQ multiplex PCR assay. Not all clones reach the TCRdb copy of this immuneACCESS table, which keeps in-frame sequences only. Checked studies attribute under half of the gap to unresolved V genes and leave the rest unexplained. This sample is represented by millions of clones; roughly 95% of them were singletons. Clones ranked in the top ten supply around 0.13% of the sample. Sample: naive CD4+ T cells sorted from blood. What this sample's cell subset or site label stands for: CD45RA+ positively selected. These receptors all stem from a man aged 18 to 29 in good health.

This rearrangement joins TRBV27 to TRBJ2-5, with D hard to call. The CDR3 sequence is 16 residues long. V was shortened by 0 bases and J by 5 bases, with 16 bases between the two germline ends. Germline CDR1 reads MNHEY; CDR2 reads SMNVEV (reference sequence). CDR3 nucleotides: TGTGCCAGCAGTTTATCGAAGGCCCTAAGCCAGGAGACCCAGTACTTC. Protein sequence: CASSLSKALSQETQYF.

The sample holds one count of this clone. Other DNA sequences of this sample code for an identical CDR3. The chain uses TRBV6-1 and TRBJ2-7, with 13 bases identical to TRBD2. The junction had 4 bases not matched to a gene; V was cut back by 5 bases and J by 3 bases. The CDR3 totals 15 residues. The germline gives CDR1 MNHNS, CDR2 SASEGT. DNA of the CDR3: TGTGCCAGCAGTCCCAGGACTAGCGGGGGCTACGAGCAGTACTTC. It is translated as CASSPRTSGGYEQYF.

J is TRBJ1-2 and V is TRBV11-2, with 7 bases identical to TRBD1. V lost 4 bases to trimming and J lost 8 bases; unmatched junction nucleotides: 10. The CDR3 length is 14 residues. Per germline, CDR1 SGHAT and CDR2 FQNNGV. CDR3 coding DNA: TGTGCCAGCAGCTACAGGGGACTGGATACGGGCTACACCTTC. This gives the protein CASSYRGLDTGYTF. Variable domain in full (rest from reference TRBV11-2 and TRBJ1-2): EAGVAQSPRYKIIEKRQSVAFWCNPISGHATLYWYQQILGQGPKLLIQFQNNGVVDDSQLPKDRFSAERLKGVDSTLKIQPAKLEDSAVYLCASSYRGLDTGYTFGSGTRLTVV.

This chain uses TRBV2 with TRBJ1-5, with D perhaps matching TRBD1 (6 bases). The germline V gene encodes CDR1 SNHLY and CDR2 FYNNEI. This CDR3 has 12 amino acids. The V and J ends lost 6 bases and 11 bases respectively, with 14 bases between them. The CDR3 region has the DNA TGTGCCAGCAGGGGTCAGGGGTGGTCCCAGCATTTT. Amino acid sequence: CASRGQGWSQHF.

This chain links TRBV7-3 with TRBJ2-7; TRBD1 is a possible D gene (6 bases). Germline loops: CDR1 SGHTA, CDR2 FQGTGA. This CDR3 contains 14 residues. Trimming cost V 5 bases and J 0 bases, with 11 bases left between them. The DNA for the CDR3 is TGTGCCAGCAGCCTGGACAGTAGCTCCTACGAGCAGTACTTC. Its protein is CASSLDSSSYEQYF.

The chain uses TRBV6-6 and TRBJ1-1; D unclear. Looked up from germline, CDR1 is MNHNY and CDR2 is SVGAGI (reference sequence). Trimming shortened V by 5 bases and J by 0 bases, and 10 bases separated the two germline ends. The CDR3 totals 14 residues. CDR3 sequence: CASSSPGMNTEAFF. The CDR3 DNA sequence: TGTGCCAGCAGTAGTCCCGGCATGAACACTGAAGCTTTCTTT.

The chain links TRBV2 to TRBJ2-1, with D uncertain. The CDR3 sequence is 13 residues long. Per the germline V gene, CDR1 is SNHLY and CDR2 is FYNNEI. V was trimmed by 7 bases and J by 0 bases, leaving 7 bases between them. As DNA, the CDR3 is TGTGCCAGCAATTTAGGCTCCTACAATGAGCAGTTCTTC. This sequence encodes CASNLGSYNEQFF.

The chain has TRBV5-4 and TRBJ1-2; D not certain. The length of the CDR3 is 13 residues. V was pared by 0 bases and J by 6 bases, with 9 bases between. CDR1 SGHNT and CDR2 YYREEE come from the germline V gene (reference sequence). The CDR3 spells CASSLVEGNGYTF. The CDR3 DNA follows: TGTGCCAGCAGCTTGGTGGAAGGGAATGGCTACACCTTC.

CDR3 loop: CSVGSRVWTEAFF. DNA for the CDR3: TGCAGCGTTGGTTCCCGTGTGTGGACTGAAGCTTTCTTT. The chain carries TRBV29-1 and TRBJ1-1; D gene uncertain. This CDR3 is 13 amino acids long. Germline lookup yields CDR1 SQVTM and CDR2 ANQGSEA. V was shortened by 4 bases and J by 5 bases, with 14 bases between the two germline ends.

This chain uses TRBV7-2 with TRBJ2-2; D perhaps matches TRBD2 (5 bases). V was cut by 0 bases and J by 5 bases, with 13 bases left in between. Germline CDR1 reads SGHTA; CDR2 reads FQGNSA. The CDR3 is 16 amino acids. CDR3 sequence (DNA): TGTGCCAGCAGCTTAGCGGGAACAACGGGGACCGGGGAGCTGTTTTTT. Amino acid sequence: CASSLAGTTGTGELFF.

The genes are TRBV4-1 and TRBJ2-3, with 16 bases fitting TRBD2. The CDR3 runs 22 residues. The ends lost 0 bases at V and 0 bases at J; junction bases unmatched: 12. In germline, CDR1 is MGHRA, CDR2 YSYEKL. The DNA of the CDR3 is TGCGCCAGCAGCCAAGATCTGGGACTAGCGGGAGGGACGGGCAGGAGCACAGATACGCAGTATTTT. Translation gives CASSQDLGLAGGTGRSTDTQYF.

V usage is TRBV4-1 and J usage is TRBJ2-1; D unclear. V was cut by 7 bases and J by 5 bases, with 6 bases left in between. The CDR3 has 11 residues. Germline CDR1 MGHRA, CDR2 YSYEKL. This chain's CDR3 is CASTLDNEQFF. DNA of the CDR3: TGCGCCAGCACCCTTGACAATGAGCAGTTCTTC.

Here the CDR3 DNA reads TGTGCCAGAGCTAGGGCAGATACGCAGTATTTT. As protein: CARARADTQYF. The rearrangement joins TRBV2 to TRBJ2-3; D gene ambiguous. CDR1 SNHLY and CDR2 FYNNEI come from the germline V gene. The CDR3 loop spans 11 amino acids. Trimming left V 9 bases short and J 4 bases short, with 8 bases between.

A single count supports this clone. The CDR3 coding sequence is TGCGCCAGCAGTGGAAATGATCCTGGCGAGCAGTACTTC. Encoded protein: CASSGNDPGEQYF. The chain links TRBV10-2 to TRBJ2-7; D gene ambiguous. The germline CDR1 and CDR2 sequences are WSHSY and SAAADI. The CDR3 sequence is 13 residues long. V shed 4 bases and J shed 6 bases, with 13 bases lying between them.

The chain uses TRBV28 and TRBJ1-2, with a possible D match to TRBD1 (6 bases). This CDR3 spans 12 amino acids. V dropped 5 bases and J dropped 9 bases, with 13 bases sitting between them. The germline gives CDR1 MDHEN, CDR2 SYDVKM. This CDR3 is CASSQPGVSYTF. The CDR3 DNA is TGTGCCAGCAGTCAGCCAGGGGTAAGCTACACCTTC.

The rearrangement joins TRBV19 to TRBJ2-5; 13 nucleotides align to TRBD2. J lost 1 base, V lost 3 bases, and 2 bases had no gene match. CDR3 length: 16 amino acids. Germline CDR1 LNHDA, CDR2 SQIVND (reference sequence). The CDR3 coding sequence is TGTGCCAGTAGTATTGGGACTAGCGGGATCCAAGAGACCCAGTACTTC. Translating gives CASSIGTSGIQETQYF.

The rearrangement uses TRBV19 and TRBJ1-1; D remains unclear. V was trimmed by 3 bases and J by 4 bases, leaving 6 bases between them. The CDR3 contains 12 residues. Germline-derived CDR1 and CDR2 are LNHDA and SQIVND (reference sequence). CDR3 loop: CASSITGTEAFF. The CDR3 bases are TGTGCCAGTAGTATTACTGGCACTGAAGCTTTCTTT.

Points on this clone: This sample includes further DNA sequences coding for the same CDR3. The CDR3 DNA reads as TGTGCCACCAGGGACAGTTCCTACGAGCAGTACTTC. Its protein is CATRDSSYEQYF. This chain joins TRBV10-3 and TRBJ2-7, with 7 bases identical to TRBD1. J gave up 1 base and V 10 bases, and 4 bases lay outside the gene matches. This CDR3 has 12 amino acids. Germline V gene sequence: CDR1 ENHRY, CDR2 SYGVKD.

CDR3 coding DNA: TGTGCCAGCAGCTTCGGGACAGGAGTTTCCTACGAGCAGTACTTC. Protein product: CASSFGTGVSYEQYF. V gene TRBV6-5 combines with J gene TRBJ2-7; TRBD1 matches 8 bases. The germline V gene has CDR1 MNHEY and CDR2 SVGAGI. The CDR3 contains 15 residues. After removal of 6 bases from V and 1 base from J, the junction contained 8 bases not matched to a gene.

This rearrangement joins TRBV7-9 to TRBJ1-2; no definite D call. Germline CDR1 and CDR2: SEHNR and FQNEAQ (reference sequence). The V gene lost 7 bases and the J gene lost 6 bases, with 21 bases spanning the gap. CDR3 length equals 15 residues. This CDR3 reads CASTREYFQMDGYTF. Here the CDR3 DNA reads TGTGCCAGCACCCGAGAGTATTTTCAGATGGATGGCTACACCTTC.

The CDR3 is CSTPGPGEQFF. In nucleotides, the CDR3 is TGCAGCACCCCCGGCCCTGGTGAGCAGTTCTTC. The V and J genes are TRBV29-1 and TRBJ2-1; D is unresolved. The CDR3 runs to 11 residues. The germline V gene has CDR1 SQVTM and CDR2 ANQGSEA. The V and J ends lost 8 bases and 9 bases respectively, with 14 bases between them.

This chain links TRBV7-2 with TRBJ2-2, with D possibly matching TRBD2 (5 bases). V lost 3 bases and J lost 7, with 15 bases in between. CDR1 is SGHTA, CDR2 FQGNSA, per germline. The CDR3 covers 15 residues. The CDR3 sequence is CASSLNWRVDGELFF. CDR3 in DNA: TGTGCCAGCAGCTTGAATTGGCGGGTCGACGGGGAGCTGTTTTTT. Supplemented by reference TRBV7-2 and TRBJ2-2, the full variable domain reads GAGVSQSPSNKVTEKGKDVELRCDPISGHTALYWYRQSLGQGLEFLIYFQGNSAPDKSGLPSDRFSAERTGGSVSTLTIQRTQQEDSAVYLCASSLNWRVDGELFFGEGSRLTVL.